The source of this T cell receptor beta chain is a study of radiotherapy plus CTLA-4 blockade in lung cancer. In the study overall: Objective response was observed in roughly 17% of patients, and disease control in approximately 30%. General study results and limits: Radiotherapy plus ipilimumab was followed by expansion in blood of tumor-derived TCR clones.

TCRdb's table, derived via immunoSEQ multiplex PCR, lists solely in-frame clones and lacks some. This sample has about 45,000 clones, with approximately 73% found just once. V lost 1 base and J 7 bases, leaving 14 bases between the germline ends. There are 15 residues in the CDR3. The germline V gene encodes CDR1 SGHTA and CDR2 FQGNSA. Comment on this clone: Its antigen is still unknown.

Sequences were derived from peripheral blood, sampled from a patient treated with radiotherapy plus ipilimumab. V and J are TRBV7-2 and TRBJ1-5; TRBD1 might be the D (6 bases). This clonotype originated in a human donor with non-small cell lung cancer who had a complete response to radiotherapy plus ipilimumab. DNA of the CDR3: TGTGCCAGCAGCTTAGGATTGGGGGCGCGACAGCCCCAGCATTTT. Its protein product is CASSLGLGARQPQHF.